These T cell receptor beta chains were read from a single sample in a study of patients and donors after allogeneic stem cell transplantation. TCRdb called the RT-PCR reads again in MiXCR, with one record for every CDR3 protein. The table shows 150,000 to 200,000 distinct CDR3 sequences, with about 40% occurring only once. The sequenced material came from blood, either unsorted or a sorted T cell fraction (not recorded which). The receptors were gathered from a human donor who was either an allogeneic HSCT recipient or a stem cell or donor lymphocyte infusion donor (not recorded which). It is not recorded whose cells these are; they may come from a transplant donor. Each CDR3 is given with its conserved first and last residue. The order of the fields is V gene, clone size, J gene, D gene, CDR3 DNA, CDR3 protein. A D gene is named only where the DNA matches it firmly. Size values are once, few and many counts, or a class for expanded clones, and some rows have none.

TRBV29-1,NA,TRBJ2-1,TRBD2,TGCAGCGTTTCTCCGAGTCGACTAGCGGAAAATTACAATGAGCAGTTCTTC,CSVSPSRLAENYNEQFF
TRBV12-3/TRBV12-4,NA,TRBJ2-1,TRBD2,TGTGCCAGCAGTCCGTTAGCGGGAGGAGGTGAGCAGTTCTTC,CASSPLAGGGEQFF
TRBV24-1,few,TRBJ2-7,NA,TGTGCCACCAGTGATGCGACAGATCTCTACGAGCAGTACTTC,CATSDATDLYEQYF
TRBV11-2,few,TRBJ2-1,TRBD2,TGTGCCAGCAGCTTACTCAGCGGGAGTACAGTTTTGGGGAATGAGCAGTTCTTC,CASSLLSGSTVLGNEQFF
TRBV28,few,TRBJ1-1,NA,TGTGCCAGCAGCCCGGGCTCTCGGGGGGGTGGCACTGAAGCTTTCTTT,CASSPGSRGGGTEAFF
TRBV30,few,TRBJ1-2,NA,TGTGCCTGGAGCGTCTCGGGACACGCTAACTATGGCTACACCTTC,CAWSVSGHANYGYTF
TRBV4-3,NA,TRBJ2-5,TRBD2,TGCGCCAGCAGCCAGTTAGCGGGACCCCAAGAGACCCAGTACTTC,CASSQLAGPQETQYF
TRBV25-1,NA,TRBJ1-1,TRBD1,TGTGCCAGCAGTGAACACAGGGGGCAAAACGACACTGAAGCTTTCTTT,CASSEHRGQNDTEAFF
TRBV7-6,few,TRBJ1-6,NA,TGTGCCAGCAGCTTAGCGCAAGAGGGCCCCCTCCACTTT,CASSLAQEGPLHF
TRBV12-3/TRBV12-4,few,TRBJ1-3,TRBD1,TGTGCCAGCAGGGGACAGGGGGCTACTGGAAACACCATATATTTT,CASRGQGATGNTIYF
TRBV4-2,NA,TRBJ1-6,NA,TGTGCCAGCAGCCAAGATCATTCAGGGCAGGGTTCACCCCTCCACTTT,CASSQDHSGQGSPLHF
TRBV11-2,few,TRBJ1-2,NA,TGTGCCAGCGTGGGGATTACTAACTATGGCTACACCTTC,CASVGITNYGYTF
TRBV2,few,TRBJ2-1,NA,TGTGCCAGCAGTGTTGGTAGTTTCGGGAATGAGCAGTTCTTC,CASSVGSFGNEQFF
TRBV12-3/TRBV12-4,once,TRBJ2-1,NA,TGTGCCAGCAGTTTTGGGGCAAGGGAGCAGTTCTTC,CASSFGAREQFF
TRBV5-5,NA,TRBJ1-2,NA,TGTGCCAGCAGCCCCGGAGGTGGCAGTCTCTATGGCTACACCTTC,CASSPGGGSLYGYTF
TRBV5-1,NA,TRBJ2-1,NA,TGCGCCAGCAGCTTGCCGACTGTGGGTTTAAAGAGTTCGTCCTACAATGAGCAGTTCTTC,CASSLPTVGLKSSSYNEQFF
TRBV7-2,many,TRBJ1-5,NA,TGTGCCAGCAGCTTAGCGGGGGGGTTTAGCAATCAGCCCCAGCATTTT,CASSLAGGFSNQPQHF
TRBV15,NA,TRBJ1-2,NA,TGTGCCACCAGCAGAGACAAACGTAGTAACTATGGCTACACCTTC,CATSRDKRSNYGYTF
TRBV13,few,TRBJ1-1,NA,TGTGCCAGCAGCTACCAGGGGCCGAACACTGAAGCTTTCTTT,CASSYQGPNTEAFF
TRBV30,NA,TRBJ1-5,NA,TGTGCCTGGAAAGGGACACTCAATCAGCCCCAGCATTTT,CAWKGTLNQPQHF
TRBV9,NA,TRBJ2-1,TRBD2,TGTGCCAGCAGCGATGCGGGAGGGCCGAATGAGCAGTTCTTC,CASSDAGGPNEQFF
TRBV12-3/TRBV12-4,few,TRBJ1-1,TRBD1,TGTGCCAGCAGTTATTTGGCAGGGGGCCTGAACACTGAAGCTTTCTTT,CASSYLAGGLNTEAFF
TRBV6-6,NA,TRBJ2-1,NA,TGTGCCAGCAGTCAAACAATTGATGAGCAGTTCTTC,CASSQTIDEQFF
TRBV27,NA,TRBJ2-7,NA,TGTGCCAGCAGTTTATCGTTGGGCGAGCAGTACTTC,CASSLSLGEQYF
TRBV10-3,NA,TRBJ2-7,NA,TGTGCCAGGGGGATTCGGTTCTACGAGCAGTACTTC,CARGIRFYEQYF
TRBV7-8,NA,TRBJ1-2,NA,TGTGCCAGCAGCACGTTTAACAGGGCGGTAGGCGGCTACACCTTC,CASSTFNRAVGGYTF
TRBV6-5,few,TRBJ1-1,TRBD1,TGTGCCAGCAGTTATTCTACAGGGGCGAACACTGAAGCTTTCTTT,CASSYSTGANTEAFF
TRBV6-5,few,TRBJ1-1,TRBD1,TGTGCCAGCAGTTACACCACAGGGGCGGGTGAAGCTTTCTTT,CASSYTTGAGEAFF
TRBV4-1,few,TRBJ1-5,NA,TGCGCCAGCAGCCACCAGGGAGGGAATCAGCCCCAGCATTTT,CASSHQGGNQPQHF
TRBV4-3,NA,TRBJ2-1,NA,TGCGCCAGCAGCCAAGATTCTACTCCACTTTACAATGAGCAGTTCTTC,CASSQDSTPLYNEQFF
TRBV7-9,few,TRBJ2-7,TRBD1,TGTGCCAGCAGCTTAGGTACAGGGGTTTACGAGCAGTACTTC,CASSLGTGVYEQYF
TRBV5-1,few,TRBJ1-2,NA,TGCGCCAGCAGTGACAGTACTAACTATGGCTACACCTTC,CASSDSTNYGYTF
TRBV10-3,NA,TRBJ1-5,NA,TGTGCCATCAGTGAGTCGAGTAAGAGCAATCAGCCCCAGCATTTT,CAISESSKSNQPQHF
TRBV6-5,NA,TRBJ1-1,NA,TGTGCCAGCAGTGTTTCGACGGGAGGGCGGAACACTGAAGCTTTCTTT,CASSVSTGGRNTEAFF
TRBV5-1,many,TRBJ1-1,TRBD1,TGCGCCAGCAGCTTGGGACAGGGGGTCGCTGAAGCTTTCTTT,CASSLGQGVAEAFF
TRBV4-3,few,TRBJ1-4,TRBD1,TGCGCCAGCAGCCTAACAGGGGCTGGGGAAAAACTGTTTTTT,CASSLTGAGEKLFF
TRBV20-1,NA,TRBJ2-7,NA,TGCAGTGCTAGAGATTTTAGAACCTACGAGCAGTACTTC,CSARDFRTYEQYF
TRBV5-6,few,TRBJ1-5,NA,TGTGCCAGCAGCACCGGACCTGGCAATCAGCCCCAGCATTTT,CASSTGPGNQPQHF
TRBV9,few,TRBJ2-7,TRBD1,TGTGCCAGCAGCGTAGAGCCCGAACAGGGGGCTTACGAGCAGTACTTC,CASSVEPEQGAYEQYF
TRBV7-2,NA,TRBJ1-1,NA,TGTGCCAGCAGCTTAAGGTTAGGGAAGGGACTCGGCACTGAAGCTTTCTTT,CASSLRLGKGLGTEAFF
TRBV20-1,few,TRBJ2-7,TRBD2,TGCAGTGCCCGAGCGGGGGGCAGCTACGAGCAGTACTTC,CSARAGGSYEQYF
TRBV18,NA,TRBJ2-7,TRBD1,TGTGCCAGCTCACCAGGCTTGGGACAGGGGGCCTACGAGCAGTACTTC,CASSPGLGQGAYEQYF
TRBV4-3,NA,TRBJ1-1,TRBD1,TGCGCCAGCAGCCTGACAGGGGGTGGGACTGAAGCTTTCTTT,CASSLTGGGTEAFF
TRBV6-6,few,TRBJ1-5,NA,TGTGCCAGCAGCCCCGACCGGGCCCCTAGCAATCAGCCCCAGCATTTT,CASSPDRAPSNQPQHF
TRBV6-5,NA,TRBJ2-5,TRBD2,TGTGCCAGCAGTTATTTCAGCGGGAGGGCCTTCGAGACCCAGTACTTC,CASSYFSGRAFETQYF
TRBV29-1,few,TRBJ1-1,TRBD1,TGCAGCGTTGACAAGGGGGCAAAAACTGAAGCTTTCTTT,CSVDKGAKTEAFF
TRBV7-3,few,TRBJ2-5,NA,TGTGCCAGCAGCCGCTCGCCACAATCGGAGACCCAGTACTTC,CASSRSPQSETQYF
TRBV5-6,NA,TRBJ2-5,NA,TGTGCCAGCAGAGAGACCCAGTACTTC,CASRETQYF
TRBV12-3/TRBV12-4,few,TRBJ1-1,NA,TGTGCCAGCAGTTGGGGTGGAGTTGCCGACGCTTTCTTT,CASSWGGVADAFF
TRBV7-9,NA,TRBJ2-7,NA,TGTGCCAGCAGCTTACTTGCTCTCGAGCAGTACTTC,CASSLLALEQYF
TRBV7-2,few,TRBJ2-1,NA,TGTGCCAGCAGCTTGGTCAATGAGCAGTTCTTC,CASSLVNEQFF
TRBV27,NA,TRBJ1-2,TRBD1,TGTGCCAGCCAGGGGGGGGACTATGGCTACACCTTC,CASQGGDYGYTF
TRBV23-1,NA,TRBJ2-3,NA,TGCGCCAGCAGTAAAGGCAGAGATACGCAGTATTTT,CASSKGRDTQYF
TRBV6-2/TRBV6-3,NA,TRBJ1-3,NA,TGTGCCAGCAGTTCTGCAGGGTTTCCTGGAAACACCATATATTTT,CASSSAGFPGNTIYF
TRBV5-6,few,TRBJ1-2,NA,TGTGCCAGCAGCTTGACTGGCGGGGGCCATGGCTACACCTTC,CASSLTGGGHGYTF